Shown below are 10 T cell receptor beta chains from a single sample sequenced in a study of shared clonotypes between healthy human individuals. The data were produced by immunoSEQ multiplex PCR, yet TCRdb's version contains in-frame clones alone and is incomplete. The profile covers around 2.1 million clones, with roughly 91% appearing a single time and 1.7% taken by the ten largest. CD45RO-negative, CCR7-positively selected cells formed the naive CD8 fraction, excluding terminally differentiated effector memory CD45RA+ cells. Input material: naive CD8+ T cells from PBMCs. The origin of the receptors is a man between 18 and 35 years old in good health. Some clones in this sample may be carry-over from other donors' samples.

In its sample, this clone was seen a few times. The J gene is TRBJ1-1, the V gene TRBV7-9; a weak D match, TRBD1 (5 bases). Per germline, CDR1 SEHNR and CDR2 FQNEAQ (reference sequence). The CDR3 extends over 13 amino acids. V lost 9 bases and J lost 3, with 14 bases in between. The CDR3 DNA sequence: TGTGCCAGTAGAGGCGGGGGGTACACTGAAGCTTTCTTT. Protein sequence: CASRGGGYTEAFF.

This chain connects TRBV10-3 to TRBJ2-7; D call uncertain. CDR3 length: 15 residues. Germline V lookup: CDR1 ENHRY, CDR2 SYGVKD. Trimming pared 11 bases from V and 2 bases from J, leaving 22 bases between. The CDR3 loop is CASPPRQDVAYEQYF. DNA for the CDR3: TGTGCCTCCCCACCCCGGCAGGACGTCGCCTACGAGCAGTACTTC.

DNA of the CDR3: TGCGCCAGCAGCCAAGAGTACCCTACCCTTAACTATGGCTACACCTTC. Translation gives CASSQEYPTLNYGYTF. The chain links TRBV4-1 to TRBJ1-2; D uncertain. This CDR3 is built from 16 residues. V lost 0 bases and J 1 base, leaving 12 bases between the germline ends. Germline V lookup: CDR1 MGHRA, CDR2 YSYEKL.

The chain couples TRBV9 to TRBJ2-7, with D possibly TRBD1 on 5 matching bases. The CDR3 covers 14 residues. V dropped 4 bases and J dropped 6 bases, with 17 bases sitting between them. Germline V CDR1 and CDR2: SGDLS, YYNGEE. The CDR3 loop is CASSIGGAWIEQYF. CDR3 nucleotide sequence: TGTGCCAGCAGCATCGGTGGGGCCTGGATCGAGCAGTACTTC.

J is TRBJ2-7 and V is TRBV5-8; no definite D call. The CDR3 totals 14 residues. Germline lookup yields CDR1 SGHTS and CDR2 YDEGEE. V was pared by 3 bases and J by 2 bases, with 12 bases between. CDR3 residues: CASSSALETYEQYF. CDR3 nucleotides: TGTGCCAGCAGCTCGGCCTTAGAAACCTACGAGCAGTACTTC.

The chain joins TRBV9 to TRBJ2-5; TRBD2 might be the D (7 bases). The V gene's germline CDR1 is SGDLS and CDR2 YYNGEE. This CDR3 contains 16 residues. V lost 0 bases to trimming and J lost 5 bases, with 17 bases between them. In nucleotides, the CDR3 is TGTGCCAGCAGCGTAGTCCCAGCGGGACAATGGGAGACCCAGTACTTC. Its translation is CASSVVPAGQWETQYF.

The chain has TRBV11-2 and TRBJ2-5; possible D gene TRBD2, 5 bases. Trimming shortened V by 0 bases and J by 5 bases, and 16 bases separated the two germline ends. Germline CDR1 and CDR2: SGHAT and FQNNGV. The CDR3 consists of 16 residues. CDR3 sequence reads: CASSLDHRDYLETQYF. CDR3 coding DNA: TGTGCCAGCAGCTTAGATCATCGGGATTACTTGGAGACCCAGTACTTC.

V and J are TRBV6-5 and TRBJ2-7, with TRBD2 matching 7 bases. The germline V gene has CDR1 MNHEY and CDR2 SVGAGI. V trimming: 7 bases; J trimming: 2 bases; junction bases outside the gene matches: 11. The CDR3 sequence is 15 residues long. The CDR3 protein is CASTPSGLAAYEQYF. In DNA, the CDR3 is TGTGCCAGCACCCCATCCGGGCTAGCGGCCTACGAGCAGTACTTC.

This clone has just one count. The rearrangement links TRBV9 to TRBJ2-6; D is unclear. CDR3 length: 14 amino acids. Trimming shortened V by 4 bases and J by 1 base, and 6 bases separated the two germline ends. The germline gives CDR1 SGDLS, CDR2 YYNGEE. The CDR3 nucleotides are TGTGCCAGCAGCACGAATTCTGGGGCCAACGTCCTGACTTTC. Protein product: CASSTNSGANVLTF.

The chain links TRBV27 to TRBJ2-5, with a weak D call TRBD2 (6 bases). This CDR3 has 14 amino acids. V dropped 5 bases and J dropped 0 bases, with 10 bases sitting between them. CDR1 is MNHEY, CDR2 SMNVEV, per germline (reference sequence). The CDR3 DNA follows: TGTGCCAGCAGTCCCGCGGGGTACCAAGAGACCCAGTACTTC. Translation: CASSPAGYQETQYF.